These 10 T cell receptor beta chains share one sample of origin, sequenced in a study of prognosis after radiotherapy for stage I lung cancer. From genomic DNA, two-round multiplex PCR was used to amplify TCR beta CDR3. Amplification in first-round PCR relied on primers specific to each TRBV and TRBJ gene. Each CDR3 protein is one row after TCRdb ran MiXCR on the multiplex PCR reads. The sample lists 30,000 or so distinct CDR3 sequences, around 43% seen once, with over 15% in the top ten. Source: PBMCs, taken before or after stereotactic body radiation therapy (not recorded which). These receptors were collected from a donor over 45 with non-small cell lung cancer.

This clonotype was found many times. The CDR3 is CASSPYPVRGTDTQYF. The CDR3 nucleotides read TGTGCCAGCAGTCCCTACCCGGTACGGGGCACAGATACGCAGTATTTT. The rearrangement links TRBV27 to TRBJ2-3; D gene ambiguous. This CDR3 is 16 amino acids long. Trimming left V 5 bases short and J 1 base short, with 16 bases between. CDR1 is MNHEY, CDR2 SMNVEV, per germline (reference sequence).

Points on this clonotype: A single base separates this from a much larger clone, so it may be a read error. V usage is TRBV6-2 or TRBV6-3 and J usage is TRBJ1-1; D perhaps matches TRBD1 (6 bases). V dropped 5 bases and J dropped 6 bases, with 34 bases sitting between them. This CDR3 contains 20 residues. Germline-derived CDR1 and CDR2 are MNHEY and SVGEGT. In nucleotides, the CDR3 is TGTGCCAGCAGTGCCAGGGGTGTGAGGCCGGTCCATGGTCCAAGACCTGAAGCTTTCTTT. Translation gives CASSARGVRPVHGPRPEAFF.

This clonotype was seen only once. V is TRBV6-9 and J is TRBJ1-1, with D possibly TRBD1 on 6 matching bases. CDR1 and CDR2 (germline): MNHGY, SVAAGI. Trimming removed 3 bases at V and 4 bases at J, with 15 bases between. This CDR3 has 15 amino acids. CDR3: CASSYAIKGGTEAFF. Written as DNA, the CDR3 is TGTGCCAGCAGTTACGCCATTAAGGGGGGCACTGAAGCTTTCTTT.

This clonotype was seen a handful of times. This chain connects TRBV18 to TRBJ1-1, with 7 bases aligning to TRBD1. The germline CDR1 and CDR2 sequences are KGHSH and LQKENI. This CDR3 is built from 14 residues. V lost 6 bases and J lost 4; bases outside the gene matches: 8. CDR3 amino acids: CASSPTGFSTEAFF. The CDR3 bases are TGTGCCAGCTCGCCGACAGGGTTCAGCACTGAAGCTTTCTTT.

Remarks on this clonotype: A much larger clone is a single base away; this may be a read error. The CDR3 DNA is TGTGCCGGCTCAGGAACTAGCGGGAGGGCCGGTGAGCAGTTCTTC. Translation: CAGSGTSGRAGEQFF. V and J are TRBV18 and TRBJ2-1, with TRBD2 matching over 13 bases. Looked up from germline, CDR1 is KGHSH and CDR2 is LQKENI. The CDR3 extends over 15 amino acids.

CDR3 region: CAGLTGVASTEAFF. The CDR3 DNA reads TGTGCCGGCCTAACAGGGGTCGCAAGCACTGAAGCTTTCTTT. The chain recombines TRBV7-9 with TRBJ1-1, with 7 bases fitting TRBD1. CDR3 length equals 14 residues. Trimming cost V 11 bases and J 4 bases; bases outside gene matches: 13. CDR1 and CDR2 (germline): SEHNR, FQNEAQ (reference sequence).

The count of this clonotype is one. Its ends do not fully match the called genes, so a read error is possible. The CDR3 spells CAISESIHYRYTF. CDR3 nucleotide sequence: TGTGCCATCAGTGAATCGATACACTATCGCTACACCTTC. This chain joins TRBV6-2 or TRBV6-3 and TRBJ1-2, with D unresolved. Germline CDR1 and CDR2: MNHEY and SVGEGT. This CDR3 comprises 13 residues.

This clonotype has at least ten counts. The chain employs TRBV28 and TRBJ2-1, with D possibly matching TRBD1 (6 bases). Germline CDR1 is MDHEN and CDR2 is SYDVKM. The CDR3 runs to 16 residues. V shed 10 bases and J shed 2 bases, with 21 bases lying between them. CDR3 loop: CATLGHRTGTYNEQFF. The CDR3 DNA reads TGTGCCACCCTGGGGCACCGAACAGGGACCTACAATGAGCAGTTCTTC.

This clonotype counts as medium-sized (0.01 to 0.1%). The V and J genes are TRBV12-3 or TRBV12-4 and TRBJ1-6, with D possibly TRBD1 on 6 matching bases. The CDR3 extends over 14 amino acids. V dropped 5 bases and J dropped 7 bases, with 12 bases sitting between them. This chain's CDR3 is CASSTGNWNSPLHF. The CDR3 DNA sequence: TGTGCCAGCAGTACAGGGAATTGGAATTCACCCCTCCACTTT.

This clonotype was seen once. This likely stems from a read error, as it lies one base from a far larger clone. V usage is TRBV6-5 and J usage is TRBJ2-1, with 10 nucleotides matching TRBD2. This CDR3 has 16 amino acids. Looked up from germline, CDR1 is MNHEY and CDR2 is SVGAGI. The CDR3 coding sequence is TGTGCCAGCAGTGACTCGTCTAGCGGGGGCTACAATGAGCAGTTCTTC. Translated, it gives CASSDSSSGGYNEQFF.